A selection of T cell receptor beta chains follows, all from one sample in a study of regulatory T cells in long-lasting Graves disease. TCRdb re-analysed the multiplex PCR reads in MiXCR, keeping a single row per CDR3 protein. In the table there are some 450,000 distinct CDR3 sequences, less than 20% of which are singletons. These data were also filed under a second study, of T cells in Graves' hyperthyroidism and ophthalmopathy.

This material consisted of peripheral blood mononuclear cells (PBMCs), taken at new diagnosis, from a patient treated with antithyroid drugs. These receptor sequences come from a woman in her 30s with Graves disease. Both conserved end residues are trimmed from each CDR3. Not all rows give a size; the values are once, few, many and, for expanded clones, a class.

TRBJ2-7	many	TRBV11-2	ASSSGSRYEQY
TRBJ1-1	-	TRBV7-9	ASSSRGSTEAF
TRBJ2-1	-	TRBV20-1	SARDPAGNEQF
TRBJ1-2	many	TRBV5-1	ASTRDTGNYGYT
TRBJ2-5	few	TRBV24-1	ATSDSRGRSIQETQY
TRBJ1-3	-	TRBV10-3	AISESMVGLRSGNTIY
TRBJ2-5	many	TRBV7-9	ASSLAPAQETQY
TRBJ2-1	-	TRBV28	ASSSPLAGGRHEQF
TRBJ2-2	many	TRBV7-6	ASTHGGYTGELF
TRBJ2-7	many	TRBV6-2/TRBV6-3	ASSYSIGLPYEQY
TRBJ1-1	many	TRBV7-9	ASSLRPPNTEAF
TRBJ2-7	many	TRBV20-1	SARETGKLSYEQY
TRBJ1-1	-	TRBV6-2/TRBV6-3	ASGVTRGPDTEAF